This T cell receptor beta chain was recovered during a study of T cells after yellow fever vaccination (dated by TCRdb to the late 2010s). Study-wide context: The SMART-Seq v4 Ultra Low Input RNA kit was used to prepare libraries from fractions with low cell numbers. Bulk TCR alpha and beta repertoires were sequenced longitudinally to track T-cell clones before and after primary and booster YFV17D yellow fever vaccination. Two healthy male donors made up the cohort, one aged 18 to 29 years and the other aged 30 to 40 years. Blood was drawn at multiple timepoints before and after primary and secondary immunization, with bulk PBMC replicates and cell subsets isolated. The research as a whole found: Computational filtering was needed because FACS-sorted repertoires could contain abundant contaminating clonotypes from the bulk population. After the booster, most clones that had expanded after primary vaccination were detected again (around 97% of CD4 and around nine tenths of CD8), suggesting broad maintenance of memory. A small share of clonotypes was detected in both CD4 and CD8 compartments, with the overlap likely arising from convergent recombination. Compared with the primary T-cell response, the secondary T-cell response was weaker but faster, peaking on day 5 rather than day 15. Because only a couple of donors were included in the study, the extent to which the findings can be generalized is limited.

There are a few counts of this clonotype. No antigen is known for it. No base-level quality is on record; no much larger clone is a single base apart. TCRdb names Illumina NovaSeq 6000 as the instrument used. Synthesis of TCR cDNA relied on 5'RACE template switching, a step that introduced a universal primer site along with unique molecular identifiers. Priming of cDNA synthesis was performed from both the TCR alpha and TCR beta constant segments. Libraries were amplified in two PCR steps, with sample barcodes and sequencing adapters added in the second step. Sequencing of libraries was done on Illumina HiSeq 2500 (2x100 bp) or NovaSeq (2x150 bp). The study's processing was this. MIGEC was used to demultiplex reads and collapse the reads into UMI consensus sequences, and MiXCR was used for V(D)J alignment. Using edgeR on replicate PBMC samples, clonotypes were called vaccine-responding if FDR was below 0.01 and the log2 fold change was above 5 up to day 15. Each bulk clonotype received a CD4 or CD8 identity based on whether the sequenced CD4 or CD8 repertoire contained that clonotype at higher abundance. The public reads were run again by TCRdb, first through fastp at Q25 and then through MiXCR, and only productive beta chains were kept. Rows merge per CDR3 protein into single entries with the most common DNA and genes. The V and J calls here are based on TCRdb, not the publication. The sample yields some 240,000 distinct CDR3 sequences; roughly 5.6% were counted once. The ten largest clones represent roughly 3% of the sample.

V was cut back by 1 base and J by 6 bases, leaving a gap of 25 bases between them. Taken from the germline V gene, the CDR1 and CDR2 loops are MGHRA and YSYEKL. From cysteine to phenylalanine, the CDR3 is 18 amino acids long. The CDR3 DNA has 54 bases and is translated from base 1. The intended sense of this specimen's treatment or condition label: live attenuated yellow fever vaccine strain. A standard Ficoll-Paque protocol was used to isolate PBMCs from peripheral blood. Dynabeads CD4 and CD8 positive selection kits were used to isolate CD4 and CD8 T-cell fractions. RNA was extracted with TriZol from bulk PBMCs, CD4 and CD8 fractions, and dextramer-positive and dextramer-negative fractions.

The receptor was derived from a man aged 18 to 30 who received the YFV17D yellow fever vaccine. The V and J genes are TRBV4-1 and TRBJ2-7; TRBD1 is perhaps the D gene, given 6 matching bases. Sequencing used CD4+ T cells sorted from PBMCs, obtained on the day of the yellow fever booster vaccination. CDR3 protein: CASSQAGQGKKFRSEQYF. Read as DNA, the sequence is TGCGCCAGCAGCCAAGCTGGGCAGGGGAAGAAATTTCGCTCCGAGCAGTACTTC.